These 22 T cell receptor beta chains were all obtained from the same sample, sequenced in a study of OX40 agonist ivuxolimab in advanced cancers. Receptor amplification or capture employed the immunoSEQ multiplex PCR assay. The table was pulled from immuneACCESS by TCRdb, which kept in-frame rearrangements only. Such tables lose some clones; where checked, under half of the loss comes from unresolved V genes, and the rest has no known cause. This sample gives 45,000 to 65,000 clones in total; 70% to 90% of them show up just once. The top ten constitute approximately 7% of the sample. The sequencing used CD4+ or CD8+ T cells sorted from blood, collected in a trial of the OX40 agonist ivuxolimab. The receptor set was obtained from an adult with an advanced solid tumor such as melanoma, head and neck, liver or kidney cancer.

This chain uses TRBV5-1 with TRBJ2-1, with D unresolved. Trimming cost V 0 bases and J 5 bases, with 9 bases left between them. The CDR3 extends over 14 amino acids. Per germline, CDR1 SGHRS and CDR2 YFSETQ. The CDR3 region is CASSLAQLHNEQFF. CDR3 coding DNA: TGCGCCAGCAGCTTGGCACAGCTTCACAATGAGCAGTTCTTC.

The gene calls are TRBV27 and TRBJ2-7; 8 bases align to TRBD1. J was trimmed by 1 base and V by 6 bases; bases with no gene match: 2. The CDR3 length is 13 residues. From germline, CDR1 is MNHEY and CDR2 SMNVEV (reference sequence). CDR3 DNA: TGTGCCAGCAGACGACAGGGGTCCTACGAGCAGTACTTC. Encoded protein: CASRRQGSYEQYF.

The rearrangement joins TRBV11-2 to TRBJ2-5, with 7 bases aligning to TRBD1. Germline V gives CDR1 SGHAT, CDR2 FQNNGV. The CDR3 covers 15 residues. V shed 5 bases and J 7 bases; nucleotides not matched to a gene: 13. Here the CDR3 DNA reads TGTGCCAGCAGCCGCCGGACAGGACTTGATGGGACCCAGTACTTC. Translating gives CASSRRTGLDGTQYF.

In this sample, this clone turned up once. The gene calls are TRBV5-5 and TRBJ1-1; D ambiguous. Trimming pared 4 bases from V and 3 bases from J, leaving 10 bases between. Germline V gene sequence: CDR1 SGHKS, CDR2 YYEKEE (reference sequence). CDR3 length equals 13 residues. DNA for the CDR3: TGTGCCAGCAGCACGCGCCCCGACACTGAAGCTTTCTTT. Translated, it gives CASSTRPDTEAFF.

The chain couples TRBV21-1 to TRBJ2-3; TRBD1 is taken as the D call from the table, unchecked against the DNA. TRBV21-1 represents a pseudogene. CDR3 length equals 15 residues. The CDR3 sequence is CASSPWTGTEDTQYF. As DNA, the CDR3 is TGTGCCAGCAGCCCTTGGACAGGTACTGAGGATACGCAGTATTTT.

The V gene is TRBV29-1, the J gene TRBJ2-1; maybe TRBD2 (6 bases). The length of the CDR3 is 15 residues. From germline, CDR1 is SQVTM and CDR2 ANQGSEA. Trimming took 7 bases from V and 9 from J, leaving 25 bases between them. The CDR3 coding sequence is TGCAGCGGTTTAAGGGGCGGGATGTTTAGCGGTGAGCAGTTCTTC. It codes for CSGLRGGMFSGEQFF.

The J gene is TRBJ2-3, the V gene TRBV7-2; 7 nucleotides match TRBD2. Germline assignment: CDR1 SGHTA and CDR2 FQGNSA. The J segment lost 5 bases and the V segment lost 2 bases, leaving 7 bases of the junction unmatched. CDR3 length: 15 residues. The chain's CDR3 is CASSLYMGGGDTQYF. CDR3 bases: TGTGCCAGCAGCTTATATATGGGGGGGGGAGATACGCAGTATTTT.

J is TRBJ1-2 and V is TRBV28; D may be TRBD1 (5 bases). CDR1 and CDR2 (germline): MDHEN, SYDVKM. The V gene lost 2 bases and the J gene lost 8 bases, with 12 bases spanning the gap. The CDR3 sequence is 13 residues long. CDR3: CASSLIRVSGYTF. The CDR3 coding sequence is TGTGCCAGCAGTTTAATCAGGGTTTCCGGCTACACCTTC.

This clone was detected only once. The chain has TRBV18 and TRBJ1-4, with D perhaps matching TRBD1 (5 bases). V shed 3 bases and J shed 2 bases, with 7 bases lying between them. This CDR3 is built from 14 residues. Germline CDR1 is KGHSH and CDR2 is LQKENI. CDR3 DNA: TGTGCCAGCTCACCGAGGGGTACTAATGAAAAACTGTTTTTT. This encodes CASSPRGTNEKLFF.

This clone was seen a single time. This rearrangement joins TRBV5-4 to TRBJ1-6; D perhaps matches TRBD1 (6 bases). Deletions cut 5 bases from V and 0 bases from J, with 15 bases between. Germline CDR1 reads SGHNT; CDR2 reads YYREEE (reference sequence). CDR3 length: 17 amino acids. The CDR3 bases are TGTGCCAGCAGAATTGCCCAGGGGAGCTCCTATAATTCACCCCTCCACTTT. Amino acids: CASRIAQGSSYNSPLHF.

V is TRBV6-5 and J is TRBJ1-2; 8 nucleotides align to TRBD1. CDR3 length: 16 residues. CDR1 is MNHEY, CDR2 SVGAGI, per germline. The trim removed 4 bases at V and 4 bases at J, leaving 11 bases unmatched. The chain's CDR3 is CASSSPQGADFYGYTF. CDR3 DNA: TGTGCCAGCAGTTCTCCTCAGGGGGCCGATTTCTATGGCTACACCTTC.

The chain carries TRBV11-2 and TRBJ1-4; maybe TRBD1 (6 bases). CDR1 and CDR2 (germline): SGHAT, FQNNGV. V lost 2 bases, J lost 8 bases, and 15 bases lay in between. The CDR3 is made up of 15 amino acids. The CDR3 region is CASSLTGTVGEKLFF. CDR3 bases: TGTGCCAGCAGCTTAACAGGGACGGTAGGAGAAAAACTGTTTTTT.

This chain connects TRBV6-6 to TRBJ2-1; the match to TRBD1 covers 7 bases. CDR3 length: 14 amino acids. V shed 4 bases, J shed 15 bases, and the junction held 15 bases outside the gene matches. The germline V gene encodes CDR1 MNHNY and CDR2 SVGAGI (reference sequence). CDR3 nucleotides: TGTGCCAGCAGTTGGGGAAAGGACAGGAGCCCTTTGTTCTTC. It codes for CASSWGKDRSPLFF.

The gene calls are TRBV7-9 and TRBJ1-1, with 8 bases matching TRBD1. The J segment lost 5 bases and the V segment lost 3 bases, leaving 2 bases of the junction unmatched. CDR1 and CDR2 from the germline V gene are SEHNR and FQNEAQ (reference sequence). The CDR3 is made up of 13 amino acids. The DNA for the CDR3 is TGTGCCAGCAGCTTCCAGGGGGCGACTGAAGCTTTCTTT. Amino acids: CASSFQGATEAFF.

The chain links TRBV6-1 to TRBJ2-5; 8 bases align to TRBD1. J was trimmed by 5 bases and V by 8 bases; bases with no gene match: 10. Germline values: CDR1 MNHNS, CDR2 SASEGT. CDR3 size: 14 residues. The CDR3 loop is CASVPGQVVETQYF. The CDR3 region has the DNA TGTGCCAGCGTACCGGGACAGGTTGTCGAGACCCAGTACTTC.

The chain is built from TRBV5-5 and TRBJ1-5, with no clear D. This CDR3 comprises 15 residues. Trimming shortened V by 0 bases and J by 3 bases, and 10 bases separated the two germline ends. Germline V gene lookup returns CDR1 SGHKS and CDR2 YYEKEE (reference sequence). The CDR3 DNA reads TGTGCCAGCAGCTTGGGTGAACGGCTCAATCAGCCCCAGCATTTT. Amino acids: CASSLGERLNQPQHF.

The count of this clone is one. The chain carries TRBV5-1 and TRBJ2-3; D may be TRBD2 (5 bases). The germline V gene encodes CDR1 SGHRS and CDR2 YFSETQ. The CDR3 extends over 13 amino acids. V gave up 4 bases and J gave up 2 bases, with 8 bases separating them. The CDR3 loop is CASSRTYTDTQYF. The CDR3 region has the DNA TGCGCCAGCAGCCGGACTTACACAGATACGCAGTATTTT.

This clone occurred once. The chain's CDR3 is CASSSGALFYGYTF. The CDR3 DNA sequence: TGTGCCAGCAGCTCTGGGGCATTATTCTATGGCTACACCTTC. The chain links TRBV7-2 to TRBJ1-2, with D possibly TRBD1 on 5 matching bases. The CDR3 is 14 residues long. Trimming removed 4 bases from V and 4 bases from J, with 13 bases in between. Germline V lookup: CDR1 SGHTA, CDR2 FQGNSA.

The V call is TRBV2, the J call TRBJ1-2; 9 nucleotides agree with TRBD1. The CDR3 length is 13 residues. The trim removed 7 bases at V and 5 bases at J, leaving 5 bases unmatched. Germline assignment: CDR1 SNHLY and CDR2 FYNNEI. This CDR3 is CASNIGTGYGYTF. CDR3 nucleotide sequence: TGTGCCAGCAACATAGGGACAGGGTATGGCTACACCTTC.

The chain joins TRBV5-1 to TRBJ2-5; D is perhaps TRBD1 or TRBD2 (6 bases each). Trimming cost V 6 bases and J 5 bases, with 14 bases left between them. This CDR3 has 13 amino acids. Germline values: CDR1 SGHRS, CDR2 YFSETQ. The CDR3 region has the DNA TGCGCCAGCACCTCAGGGGAGGTGGAGACCCAGTACTTC. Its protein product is CASTSGEVETQYF.

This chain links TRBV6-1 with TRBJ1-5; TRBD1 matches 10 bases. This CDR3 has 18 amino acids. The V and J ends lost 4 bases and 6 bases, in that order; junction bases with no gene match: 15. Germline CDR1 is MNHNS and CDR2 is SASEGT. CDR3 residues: CASSGPDGTGVLGQPQHF. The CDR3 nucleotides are TGTGCCAGCAGTGGGCCAGATGGGACAGGGGTTTTGGGTCAGCCCCAGCATTTT.

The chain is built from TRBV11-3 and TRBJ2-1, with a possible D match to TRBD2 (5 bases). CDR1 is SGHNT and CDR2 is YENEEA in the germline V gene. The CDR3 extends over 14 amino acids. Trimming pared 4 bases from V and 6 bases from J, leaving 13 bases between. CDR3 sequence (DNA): TGTGCCAGCAGCTCCGAGGGTCTAAGCAATGAGCAGTTCTTC. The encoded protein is CASSSEGLSNEQFF.